Detailed here is one T cell receptor beta chain. This entry is derived from a study of blood T cell repertoires in COVID-19. TCRdb's copy holds only in-frame clones and misses some; the assay was immunoSEQ multiplex PCR. This table holds 27,000 or so clones, about 91% found once. V was clipped by 4 bases and J by 0 bases; unmatched bases: 5. The CDR3 consists of 16 residues. Per the germline V gene, CDR1 is MNHNS and CDR2 is SASEGT. This chain joins TRBV6-1 and TRBJ2-3; 9 nucleotides line up with TRBD2. Source material: peripheral blood. This TCR was sampled from a human donor with active COVID-19. The donor label of this sample is uncertain. The CDR3 coding sequence is TGTGCCAGCAGTGCTCTAGCGGGGACGAGCACAGATACGCAGTATTTT. Translating gives CASSALAGTSTDTQYF.